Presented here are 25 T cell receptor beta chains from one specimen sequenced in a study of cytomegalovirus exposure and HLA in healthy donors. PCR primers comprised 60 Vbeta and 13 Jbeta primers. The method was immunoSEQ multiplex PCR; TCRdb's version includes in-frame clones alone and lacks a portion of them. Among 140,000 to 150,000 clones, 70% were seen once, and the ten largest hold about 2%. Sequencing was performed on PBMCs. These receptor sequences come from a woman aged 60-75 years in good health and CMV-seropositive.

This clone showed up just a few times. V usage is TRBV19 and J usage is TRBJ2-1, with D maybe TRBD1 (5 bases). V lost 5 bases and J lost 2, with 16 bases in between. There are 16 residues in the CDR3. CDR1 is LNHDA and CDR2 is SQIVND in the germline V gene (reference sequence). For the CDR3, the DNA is TGTGCCAGTAGTGGCCGTTTAGGGGCGGCCTACAATGAGCAGTTCTTC. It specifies CASSGRLGAAYNEQFF.

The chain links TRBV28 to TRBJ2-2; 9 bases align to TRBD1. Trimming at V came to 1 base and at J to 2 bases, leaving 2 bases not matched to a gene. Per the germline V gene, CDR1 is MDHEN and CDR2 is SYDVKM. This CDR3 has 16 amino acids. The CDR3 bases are TGTGCCAGCAGTTTATTACAGGGGGCAAACACCGGGGAGCTGTTTTTT. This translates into CASSLLQGANTGELFF.

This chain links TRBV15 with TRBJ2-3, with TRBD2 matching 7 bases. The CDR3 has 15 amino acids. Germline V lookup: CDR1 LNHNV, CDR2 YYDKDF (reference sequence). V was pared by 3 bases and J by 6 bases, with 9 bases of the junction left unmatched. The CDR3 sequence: CATSSGGGSRDTQYF. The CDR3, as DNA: TGTGCCACCAGCAGCGGAGGCGGGAGTAGGGATACGCAGTATTTT.

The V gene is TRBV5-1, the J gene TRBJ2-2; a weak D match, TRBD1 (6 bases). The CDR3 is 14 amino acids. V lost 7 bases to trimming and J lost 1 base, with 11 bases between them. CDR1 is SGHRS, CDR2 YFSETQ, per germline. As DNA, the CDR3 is TGCGCCAGCCGGGACACTATGAACACCGGGGAGCTGTTTTTT. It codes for CASRDTMNTGELFF.

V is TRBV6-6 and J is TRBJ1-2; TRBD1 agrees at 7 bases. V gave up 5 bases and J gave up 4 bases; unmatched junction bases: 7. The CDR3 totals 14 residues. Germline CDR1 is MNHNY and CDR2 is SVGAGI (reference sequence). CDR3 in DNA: TGTGCCAGCAGTACGGGACAGCGATCCTATGGCTACACCTTC. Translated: CASSTGQRSYGYTF.

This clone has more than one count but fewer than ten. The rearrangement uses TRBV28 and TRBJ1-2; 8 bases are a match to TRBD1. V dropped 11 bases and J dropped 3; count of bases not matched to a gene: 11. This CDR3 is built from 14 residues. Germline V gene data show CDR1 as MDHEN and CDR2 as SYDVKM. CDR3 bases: TGTGCCTTAAGTTCAGGACAGGGCCACTATGGCTACACCTTC. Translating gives CALSSGQGHYGYTF.

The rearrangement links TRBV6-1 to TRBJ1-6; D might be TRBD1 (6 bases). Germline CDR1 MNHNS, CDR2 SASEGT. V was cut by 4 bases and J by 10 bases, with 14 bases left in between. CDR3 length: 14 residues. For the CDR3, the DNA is TGTGCCAGCAGTGGGCAGGGGTCCGGCTCACCCCTCCACTTT. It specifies CASSGQGSGSPLHF.

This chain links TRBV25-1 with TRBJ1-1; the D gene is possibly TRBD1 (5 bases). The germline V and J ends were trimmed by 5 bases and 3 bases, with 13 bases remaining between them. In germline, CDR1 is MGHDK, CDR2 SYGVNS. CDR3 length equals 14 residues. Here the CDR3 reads CASSRVGADTEAFF. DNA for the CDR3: TGTGCCAGCAGTCGGGTAGGGGCGGACACTGAAGCTTTCTTT. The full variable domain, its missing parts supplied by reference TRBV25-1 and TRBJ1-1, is EADIYQTPRYLVIGTGKKITLECSQTMGHDKMYWYQQDPGMELHLIHYSYGVNSTEKGDLSSESTVSRIRTEHFPLTLESARPSHTSQYLCASSRVGADTEAFFGQGTRLTVV.

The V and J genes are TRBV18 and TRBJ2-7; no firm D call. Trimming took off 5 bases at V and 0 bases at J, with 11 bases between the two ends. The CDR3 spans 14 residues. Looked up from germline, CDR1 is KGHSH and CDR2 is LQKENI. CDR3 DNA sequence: TGTGCCAGCTCAACGAACAGTATCTCCTACGAGCAGTACTTC. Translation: CASSTNSISYEQYF. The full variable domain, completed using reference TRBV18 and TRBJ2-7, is NAGVMQNPRHLVRRRGQEARLRCSPMKGHSHVYWYRQLPEEGLKFMVYLQKENIIDESGMPKERFSAEFPKEGPSILRIQQVVRGDSAAYFCASSTNSISYEQYFGPGTRLTVT.

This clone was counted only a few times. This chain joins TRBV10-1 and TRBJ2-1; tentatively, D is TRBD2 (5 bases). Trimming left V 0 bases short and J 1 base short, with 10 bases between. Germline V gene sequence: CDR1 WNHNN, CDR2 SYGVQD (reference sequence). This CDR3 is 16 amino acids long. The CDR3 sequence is CASSESAGISYNEQFF. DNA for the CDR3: TGCGCCAGCAGTGAGTCCGCCGGGATTTCCTACAATGAGCAGTTCTTC.

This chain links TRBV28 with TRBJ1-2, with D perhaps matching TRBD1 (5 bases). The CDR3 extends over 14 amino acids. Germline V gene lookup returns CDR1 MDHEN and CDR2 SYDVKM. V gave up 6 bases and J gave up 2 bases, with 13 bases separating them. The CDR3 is CASSQPPGNYGYTF. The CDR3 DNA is TGTGCCAGCAGCCAACCTCCAGGGAACTATGGCTACACCTTC.

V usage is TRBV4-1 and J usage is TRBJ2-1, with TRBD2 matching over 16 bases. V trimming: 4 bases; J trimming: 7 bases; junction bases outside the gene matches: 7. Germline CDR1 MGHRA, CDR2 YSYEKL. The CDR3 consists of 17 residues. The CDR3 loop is CASSPGLAGGNRNEQFF. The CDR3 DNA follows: TGCGCCAGCAGCCCGGGACTAGCGGGAGGGAATAGAAATGAGCAGTTCTTC.

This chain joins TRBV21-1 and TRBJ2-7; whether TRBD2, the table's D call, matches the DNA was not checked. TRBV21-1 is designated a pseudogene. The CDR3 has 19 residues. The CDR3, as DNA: TGTGCCAGCAGCAAAGTATACCCGGCAAGCGGAAGCGAGCCCTACGAGCAGTACTTC. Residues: CASSKVYPASGSEPYEQYF.

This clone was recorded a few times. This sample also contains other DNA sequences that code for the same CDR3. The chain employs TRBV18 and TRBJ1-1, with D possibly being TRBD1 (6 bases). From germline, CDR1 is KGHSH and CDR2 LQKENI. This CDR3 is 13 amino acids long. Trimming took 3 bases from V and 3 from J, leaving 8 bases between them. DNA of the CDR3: TGTGCCAGCTCACCCCCAGGGGACACTGAAGCTTTCTTT. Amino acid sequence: CASSPPGDTEAFF.

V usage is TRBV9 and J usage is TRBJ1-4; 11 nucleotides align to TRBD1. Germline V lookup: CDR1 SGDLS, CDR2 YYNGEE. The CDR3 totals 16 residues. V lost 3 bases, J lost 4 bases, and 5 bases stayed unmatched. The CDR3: CASSAGTGGYNEKLFF. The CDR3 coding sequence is TGTGCCAGCAGCGCCGGGACAGGGGGATATAATGAAAAACTGTTTTTT.

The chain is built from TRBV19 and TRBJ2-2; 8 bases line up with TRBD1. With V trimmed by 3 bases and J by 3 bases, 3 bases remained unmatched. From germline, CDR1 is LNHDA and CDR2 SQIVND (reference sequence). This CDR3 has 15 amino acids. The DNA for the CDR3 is TGTGCCAGTAGTATTCACAGGGGGGACACCGGGGAGCTGTTTTTT. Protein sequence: CASSIHRGDTGELFF.

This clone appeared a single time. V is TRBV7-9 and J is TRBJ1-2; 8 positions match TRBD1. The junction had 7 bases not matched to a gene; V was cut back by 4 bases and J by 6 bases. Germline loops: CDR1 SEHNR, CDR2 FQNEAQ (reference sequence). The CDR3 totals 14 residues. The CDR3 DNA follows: TGTGCCAGCAGCTGGACAGGGCGAGAGGATGGCTACACCTTC. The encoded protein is CASSWTGREDGYTF.

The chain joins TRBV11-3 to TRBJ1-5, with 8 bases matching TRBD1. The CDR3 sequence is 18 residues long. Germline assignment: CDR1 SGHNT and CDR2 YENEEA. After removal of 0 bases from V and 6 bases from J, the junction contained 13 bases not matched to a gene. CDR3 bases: TGTGCCAGCAGCTTAGATCGAGGTGCAGGGGGCGCTTTTCAGCCCCAGCATTTT. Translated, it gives CASSLDRGAGGAFQPQHF.

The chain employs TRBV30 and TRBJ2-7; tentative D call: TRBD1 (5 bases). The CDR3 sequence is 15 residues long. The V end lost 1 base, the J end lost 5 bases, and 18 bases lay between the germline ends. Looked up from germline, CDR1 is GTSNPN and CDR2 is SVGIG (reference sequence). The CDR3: CAWSAYRGSRHEQYF. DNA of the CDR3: TGTGCCTGGAGTGCGTATAGGGGCAGCCGCCACGAGCAGTACTTC.

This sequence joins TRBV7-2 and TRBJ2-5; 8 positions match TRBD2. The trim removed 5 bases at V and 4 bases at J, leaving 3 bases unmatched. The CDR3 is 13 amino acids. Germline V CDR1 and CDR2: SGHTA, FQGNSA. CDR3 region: CASSRSGTETQYF. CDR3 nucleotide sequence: TGTGCCAGCAGCCGTAGCGGGACAGAGACCCAGTACTTC.

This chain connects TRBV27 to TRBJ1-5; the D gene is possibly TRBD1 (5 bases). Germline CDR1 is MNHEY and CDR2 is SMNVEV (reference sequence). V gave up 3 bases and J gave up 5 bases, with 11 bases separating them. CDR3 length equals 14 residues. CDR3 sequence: CASSFQGAYQPQHF. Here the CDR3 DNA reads TGTGCCAGCAGTTTTCAAGGGGCTTATCAGCCCCAGCATTTT.

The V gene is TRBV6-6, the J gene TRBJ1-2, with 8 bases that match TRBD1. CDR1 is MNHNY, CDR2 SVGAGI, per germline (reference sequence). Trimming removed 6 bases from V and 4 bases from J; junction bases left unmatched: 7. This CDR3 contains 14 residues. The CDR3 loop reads CASRLSGTGYGYTF. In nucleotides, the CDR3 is TGTGCCAGCAGACTCAGCGGGACAGGCTATGGCTACACCTTC.

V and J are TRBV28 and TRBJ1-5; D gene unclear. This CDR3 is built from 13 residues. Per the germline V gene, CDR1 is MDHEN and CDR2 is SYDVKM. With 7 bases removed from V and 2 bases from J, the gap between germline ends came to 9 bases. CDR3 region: CASKGGGNQPQHF. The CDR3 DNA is TGTGCCAGCAAGGGCGGGGGCAATCAGCCCCAGCATTTT.

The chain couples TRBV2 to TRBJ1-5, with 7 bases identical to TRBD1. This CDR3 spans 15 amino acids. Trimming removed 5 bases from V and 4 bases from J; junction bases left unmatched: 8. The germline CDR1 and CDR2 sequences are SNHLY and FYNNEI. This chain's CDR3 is CASSHRGQGNQPQHF. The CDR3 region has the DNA TGTGCCAGCAGTCACAGGGGCCAAGGAAATCAGCCCCAGCATTTT.

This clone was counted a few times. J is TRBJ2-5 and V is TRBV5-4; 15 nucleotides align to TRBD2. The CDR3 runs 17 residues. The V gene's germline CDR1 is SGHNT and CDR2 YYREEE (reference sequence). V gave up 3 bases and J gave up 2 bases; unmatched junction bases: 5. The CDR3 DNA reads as TGTGCCAGCAGCTCACCGGGACTAGCGGGAGGACAAGAGACCCAGTACTTC. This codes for CASSSPGLAGGQETQYF.